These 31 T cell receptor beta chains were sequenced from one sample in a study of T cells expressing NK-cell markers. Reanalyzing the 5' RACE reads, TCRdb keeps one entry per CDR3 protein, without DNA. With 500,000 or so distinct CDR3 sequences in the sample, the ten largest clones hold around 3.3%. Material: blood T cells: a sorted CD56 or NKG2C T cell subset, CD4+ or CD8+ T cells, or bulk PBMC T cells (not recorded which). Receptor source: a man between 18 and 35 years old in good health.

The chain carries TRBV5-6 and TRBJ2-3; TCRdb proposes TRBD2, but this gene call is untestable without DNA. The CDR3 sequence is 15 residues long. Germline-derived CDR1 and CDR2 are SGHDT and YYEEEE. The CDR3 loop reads CASSSLGTSEDTQYF.

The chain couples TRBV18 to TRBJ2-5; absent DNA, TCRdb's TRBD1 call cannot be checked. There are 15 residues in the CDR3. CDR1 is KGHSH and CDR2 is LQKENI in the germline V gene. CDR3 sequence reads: CASSPLRTAQETQYF.

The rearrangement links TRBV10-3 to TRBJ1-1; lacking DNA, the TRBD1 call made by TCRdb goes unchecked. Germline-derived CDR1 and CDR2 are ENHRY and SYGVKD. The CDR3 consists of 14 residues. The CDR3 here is CAISATTVNTEAFF.

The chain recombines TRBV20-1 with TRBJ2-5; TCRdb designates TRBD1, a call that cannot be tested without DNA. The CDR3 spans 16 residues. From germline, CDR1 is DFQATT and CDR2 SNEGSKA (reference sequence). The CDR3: CSAHVGQPGRPETQYF.

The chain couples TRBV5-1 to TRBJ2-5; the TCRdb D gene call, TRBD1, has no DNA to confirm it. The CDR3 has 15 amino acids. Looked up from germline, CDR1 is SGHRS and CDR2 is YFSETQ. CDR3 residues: CASSLAGQLQETQYF.

The CDR3 here is CASSYSGGWTGELFF. The chain employs TRBV6-9 and TRBJ2-2; TCRdb outputs TRBD2, but without DNA this stays unchecked. CDR3 length: 15 residues. Germline loops: CDR1 MNHGY, CDR2 SVAAGI.

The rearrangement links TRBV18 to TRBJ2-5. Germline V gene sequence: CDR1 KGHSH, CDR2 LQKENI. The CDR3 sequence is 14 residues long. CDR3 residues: CASSAGRLGETQYF.

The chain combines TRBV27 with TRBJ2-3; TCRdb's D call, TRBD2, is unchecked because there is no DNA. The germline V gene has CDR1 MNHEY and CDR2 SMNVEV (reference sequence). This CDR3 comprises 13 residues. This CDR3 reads CASSLMGRDTQYF.

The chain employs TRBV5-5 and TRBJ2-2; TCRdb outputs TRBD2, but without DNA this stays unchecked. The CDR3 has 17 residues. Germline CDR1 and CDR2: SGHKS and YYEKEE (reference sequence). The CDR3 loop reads CASSSLAGVGGTGELFF.

The CDR3 sequence: CASRRRDGRNEQFF. The chain joins TRBV5-6 to TRBJ2-1; TCRdb names TRBD2, which stays unverified in the absence of DNA. The CDR3 spans 14 residues. Looked up from germline, CDR1 is SGHDT and CDR2 is YYEEEE.

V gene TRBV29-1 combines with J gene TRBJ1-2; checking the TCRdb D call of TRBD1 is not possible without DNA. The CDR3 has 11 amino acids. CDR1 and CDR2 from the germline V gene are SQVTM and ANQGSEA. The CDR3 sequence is CSGRGDYGYTF.

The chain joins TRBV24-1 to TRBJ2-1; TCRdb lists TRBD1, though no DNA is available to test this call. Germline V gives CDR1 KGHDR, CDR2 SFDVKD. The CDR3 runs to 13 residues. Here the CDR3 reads CATSERTGTGPFF.

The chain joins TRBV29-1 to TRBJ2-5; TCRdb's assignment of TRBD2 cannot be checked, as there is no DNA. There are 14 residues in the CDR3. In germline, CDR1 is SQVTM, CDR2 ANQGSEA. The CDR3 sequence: CSGSGSGSAETQYF. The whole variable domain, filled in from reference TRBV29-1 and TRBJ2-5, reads SAVISQKPSRDICQRGTSLTIQCQVDSQVTMMFWYRQQPGQSLTLIATANQGSEATYESGFVIDKFPISRPNLTFSTLTVSNMSPEDSSIYLCSGSGSGSAETQYFGPGTRLLVL.

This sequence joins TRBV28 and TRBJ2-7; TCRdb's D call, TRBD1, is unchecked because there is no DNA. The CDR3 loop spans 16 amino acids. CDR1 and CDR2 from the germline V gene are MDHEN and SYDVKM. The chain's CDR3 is CATLADTPVSSYEQYF.

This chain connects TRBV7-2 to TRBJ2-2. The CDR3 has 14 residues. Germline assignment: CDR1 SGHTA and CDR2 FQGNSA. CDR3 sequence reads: CASSSVTGTGELFF. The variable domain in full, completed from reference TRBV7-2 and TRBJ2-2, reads GAGVSQSPSNKVTEKGKDVELRCDPISGHTALYWYRQSLGQGLEFLIYFQGNSAPDKSGLPSDRFSAERTGGSVSTLTIQRTQQEDSAVYLCASSSVTGTGELFFGEGSRLTVL.

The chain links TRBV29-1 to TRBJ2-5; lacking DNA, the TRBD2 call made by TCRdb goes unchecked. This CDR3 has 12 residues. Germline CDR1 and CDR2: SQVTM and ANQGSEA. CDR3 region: CSARGARETQYF.

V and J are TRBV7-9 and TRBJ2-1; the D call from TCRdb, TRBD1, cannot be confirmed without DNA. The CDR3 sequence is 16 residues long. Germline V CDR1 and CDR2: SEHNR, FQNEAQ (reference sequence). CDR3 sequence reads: CASSPRGADFYNEQFF.

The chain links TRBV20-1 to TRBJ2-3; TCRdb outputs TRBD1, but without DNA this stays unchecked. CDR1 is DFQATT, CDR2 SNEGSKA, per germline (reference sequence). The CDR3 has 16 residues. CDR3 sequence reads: CSATSRARTSTDTQYF.

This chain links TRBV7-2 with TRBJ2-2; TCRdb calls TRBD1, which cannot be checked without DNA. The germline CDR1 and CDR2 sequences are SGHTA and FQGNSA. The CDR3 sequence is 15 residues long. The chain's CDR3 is CASSGGRMNTGELFF. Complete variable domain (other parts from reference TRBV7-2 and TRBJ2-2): GAGVSQSPSNKVTEKGKDVELRCDPISGHTALYWYRQSLGQGLEFLIYFQGNSAPDKSGLPSDRFSAERTGGSVSTLTIQRTQQEDSAVYLCASSGGRMNTGELFFGEGSRLTVL.

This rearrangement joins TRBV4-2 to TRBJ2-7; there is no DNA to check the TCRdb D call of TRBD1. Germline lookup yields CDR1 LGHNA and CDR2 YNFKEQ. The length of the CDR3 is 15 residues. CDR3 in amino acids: CASSQVGLPSYEQYF.

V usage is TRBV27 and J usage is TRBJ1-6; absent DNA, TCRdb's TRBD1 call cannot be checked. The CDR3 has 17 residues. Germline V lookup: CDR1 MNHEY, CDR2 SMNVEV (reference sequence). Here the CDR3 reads CASSLGVGGRSTSPLHF.

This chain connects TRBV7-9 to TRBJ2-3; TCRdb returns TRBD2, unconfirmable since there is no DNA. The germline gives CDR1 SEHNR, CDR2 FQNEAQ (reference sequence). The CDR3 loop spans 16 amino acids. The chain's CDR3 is CASSPLPGGASDTQYF.

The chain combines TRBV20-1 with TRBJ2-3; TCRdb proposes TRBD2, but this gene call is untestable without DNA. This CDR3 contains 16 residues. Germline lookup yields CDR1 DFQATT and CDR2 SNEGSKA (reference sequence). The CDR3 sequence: CSALTPTSGYTDTQYF.

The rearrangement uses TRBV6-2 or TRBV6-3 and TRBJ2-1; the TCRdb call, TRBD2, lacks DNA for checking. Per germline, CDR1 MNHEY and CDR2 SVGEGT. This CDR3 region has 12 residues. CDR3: CASRTGLVEQFF.

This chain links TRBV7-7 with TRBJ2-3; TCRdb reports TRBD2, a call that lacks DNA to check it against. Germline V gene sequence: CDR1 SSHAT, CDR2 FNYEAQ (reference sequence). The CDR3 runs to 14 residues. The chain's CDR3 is CASSPTGTLAPQYF.

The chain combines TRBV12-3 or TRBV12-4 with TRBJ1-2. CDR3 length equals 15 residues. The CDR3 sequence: CASSQESGMVYGYTF.

This CDR3 reads CASSLGTGYRNEQFF. The genes are TRBV7-3 and TRBJ2-1; with no DNA, the TCRdb D assignment of TRBD1 cannot be verified. Germline CDR1 and CDR2: SGHTA and FQGTGA. This CDR3 region has 15 residues.

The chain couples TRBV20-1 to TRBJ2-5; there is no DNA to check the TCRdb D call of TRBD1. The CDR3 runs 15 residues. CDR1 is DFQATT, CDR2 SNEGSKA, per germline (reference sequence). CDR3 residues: CSAISGWTVQETQYF.

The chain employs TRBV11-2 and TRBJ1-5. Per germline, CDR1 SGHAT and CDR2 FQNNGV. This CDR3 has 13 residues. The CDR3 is CASSRGRDQPQHF.

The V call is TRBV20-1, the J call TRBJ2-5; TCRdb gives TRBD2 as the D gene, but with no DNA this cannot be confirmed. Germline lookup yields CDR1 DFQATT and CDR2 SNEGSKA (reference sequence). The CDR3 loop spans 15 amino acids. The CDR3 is CSASPPAGSQETQYF.

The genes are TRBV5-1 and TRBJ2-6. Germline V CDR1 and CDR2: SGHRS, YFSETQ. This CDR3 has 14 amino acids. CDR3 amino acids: CASMGISGANVLTF. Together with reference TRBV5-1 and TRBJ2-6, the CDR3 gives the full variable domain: KAGVTQTPRYLIKTRGQQVTLSCSPISGHRSVSWYQQTPGQGLQFLFEYFSETQRNKGNFPGRFSGRQFSNSRSEMNVSTLELGDSALYLCASMGISGANVLTFGAGSRLTVL.